This TCR beta chain is drawn from a study of response to subunit inactivated influenza vaccine. Germline assignment: CDR1 ENHRY and CDR2 SYGVKD. V trimming: 0 bases; J trimming: 2 bases; junction bases outside the gene matches: 5. This CDR3 region has 17 residues. This clonotype was counted between two and nine times. Antigen: not known. TCRdb redid the calling of the RT-PCR reads with MiXCR, one entry per CDR3 protein. The profile shows about 500,000 distinct CDR3 sequences, approximately 7.7% of them singletons. Broader study findings: There was a suggestion from the authors that each seasonal influenza vaccination recruits few new T cells.

V usage is TRBV10-3 and J usage is TRBJ2-5; 11 bases match TRBD2. This TCR came from a man between 50 and 75 years old who received an inactivated influenza vaccine. The sequenced sample was PBMCs from blood, obtained 23 to 25 months after vaccination. The CDR3 DNA reads TGTGCCATCAGTGAGTCCTTGGCTAGCGGGGGGCAAGAGACCCAGTACTTC. It encodes CAISESLASGGQETQYF.